These 21 T cell receptor beta chains share one sample of origin, sequenced in a study of circulating and synovial CD4+ cells in juvenile arthritis. Measured with immunoSEQ multiplex PCR; TCRdb has only the in-frame clones, and not every one. The data contain 30,000 to 40,000 clones, nearly 97% of them seen just once; the ten biggest clones take up approximately 0.17%. The sample taken for sequencing was CD4+ T cells from blood. Receptor source: a human donor with juvenile idiopathic arthritis.

The CDR3 DNA reads as TGCGCCAGCAGCTTGGAAGGGGATAATGAAAAACTGTTTTTT. Its protein is CASSLEGDNEKLFF. The chain recombines TRBV5-1 with TRBJ1-4; tentatively, D is TRBD1 (5 bases). This CDR3 spans 14 amino acids. The V end lost 0 bases, the J end lost 4 bases, and 7 bases lay between the germline ends. Germline V gene sequence: CDR1 SGHRS, CDR2 YFSETQ.

The CDR3 is CASSNNHGYTF. The CDR3 bases are TGTGCCAGCAGTAACAACCATGGCTACACCTTC. The chain has TRBV6-5 and TRBJ1-2; no clear D gene. Per germline, CDR1 MNHEY and CDR2 SVGAGI. Trimming pared 5 bases from V and 6 bases from J, leaving 7 bases between. This CDR3 contains 11 residues.

This sequence joins TRBV5-1 and TRBJ2-1; D is undetermined. From germline, CDR1 is SGHRS and CDR2 YFSETQ. The CDR3 loop spans 15 amino acids. The V end was cut by 0 bases, the J end by 2 bases, with 9 bases between. CDR3 in amino acids: CASSLEPATYNEQFF. CDR3 sequence (DNA): TGCGCCAGCAGCTTGGAACCCGCGACCTACAATGAGCAGTTCTTC. Full variable domain (remainder filled in from reference TRBV5-1 and TRBJ2-1): KAGVTQTPRYLIKTRGQQVTLSCSPISGHRSVSWYQQTPGQGLQFLFEYFSETQRNKGNFPGRFSGRQFSNSRSEMNVSTLELGDSALYLCASSLEPATYNEQFFGPGTRLTVL.

As regards this clone: Other DNA sequences in the sample encode the same CDR3. V usage is TRBV5-1 and J usage is TRBJ1-5, with D possibly TRBD1 on 5 matching bases. V lost 2 bases to trimming and J lost 4 bases, with 16 bases between them. This CDR3 has 16 residues. Germline CDR1 reads SGHRS; CDR2 reads YFSETQ. As DNA, the CDR3 is TGCGCCAGCAGCTTAACTGGCGGGAAGGGGAATCAGCCCCAGCATTTT. Translation: CASSLTGGKGNQPQHF.

This clone turned up a few times. The chain employs TRBV19 and TRBJ2-1; possible D gene TRBD2, 6 bases. V shed 4 bases and J shed 0 bases, with 7 bases lying between them. Germline assignment: CDR1 LNHDA and CDR2 SQIVND (reference sequence). This CDR3 is built from 14 residues. In DNA, the CDR3 is TGTGCCAGTAGTAGGAGGGGCTCCTACAATGAGCAGTTCTTC. Amino acid sequence: CASSRRGSYNEQFF.

The chain has TRBV18 and TRBJ2-1, with 9 positions matching TRBD1. Trimming at V came to 3 bases and at J to 15 bases, leaving 9 bases not matched to a gene. The CDR3 spans 13 residues. The V gene's germline CDR1 is KGHSH and CDR2 LQKENI. The CDR3 sequence is CASSPSYGTGPFF. The DNA for the CDR3 is TGTGCCAGCTCACCCTCATACGGGACAGGGCCGTTCTTC.

The V call is TRBV4-3, the J call TRBJ1-1; D gene ambiguous. CDR3 length: 15 amino acids. Germline V gene sequence: CDR1 LGHNA, CDR2 YSLEER. The V and J ends lost 0 bases and 1 base respectively, with 9 bases between them. CDR3 sequence reads: CASSQDLRGNTEAFF. CDR3 nucleotides: TGCGCCAGCAGCCAAGATCTTCGCGGGAACACTGAAGCTTTCTTT.

The V and J genes are TRBV2 and TRBJ1-5; possible D gene TRBD1, 5 bases. This CDR3 has 12 amino acids. The V end was cut by 8 bases, the J end by 1 base, with 6 bases between. Germline V gives CDR1 SNHLY, CDR2 FYNNEI. The CDR3 reads CASGGSNQPQHF. The CDR3 nucleotides read TGTGCCAGCGGGGGGAGCAATCAGCCCCAGCATTTT.

This chain connects TRBV4-1 to TRBJ1-5; possibly TRBD1 for D (5 bases). The CDR3 spans 16 residues. The V end lost 1 base, the J end lost 5 bases, and 15 bases lay between the germline ends. CDR1 is MGHRA, CDR2 YSYEKL, per germline. DNA of the CDR3: TGCGCCAGCAGCCAAGGACAGTCGGACATGGATCAGCCCCAGCATTTT. Residues: CASSQGQSDMDQPQHF.

The rearrangement uses TRBV7-9 and TRBJ2-3; 14 bases match TRBD2. The CDR3 has 16 amino acids. The ends lost 3 bases at V and 6 bases at J; junction bases unmatched: 5. Germline V gives CDR1 SEHNR, CDR2 FQNEAQ (reference sequence). The CDR3 DNA is TGTGCCAGCAGCTTGGGACTAGCGGGAGTCGGGGATACGCAGTATTTT. Translated: CASSLGLAGVGDTQYF.

The J gene is TRBJ1-2, the V gene TRBV4-1, with 8 bases identical to TRBD1. V was pared by 1 base and J by 8 bases, with 9 bases of the junction left unmatched. Germline CDR1 reads MGHRA; CDR2 reads YSYEKL. The CDR3 totals 15 residues. Written as DNA, the CDR3 is TGCGCCAGCAGCCAAGCTGAGACAGGGGTCCGGGGCTACACCTTC. Translated, it gives CASSQAETGVRGYTF.

The chain links TRBV30 to TRBJ1-2, with TRBD1 as a possible D gene (6 bases). There are 11 residues in the CDR3. The germline CDR1 and CDR2 sequences are GTSNPN and SVGIG (reference sequence). V was trimmed by 1 base and J by 6 bases, leaving 6 bases between them. The CDR3 DNA reads TGTGCCTGGAGTGGGACAGATGGCTACACCTTC. Translating it yields CAWSGTDGYTF.

The chain employs TRBV28 and TRBJ2-1; the match to TRBD2 covers 9 bases. The germline CDR1 and CDR2 sequences are MDHEN and SYDVKM. The CDR3 totals 12 residues. With 9 bases clipped from V and 15 bases from J, the junction kept 12 bases outside the gene matches. DNA for the CDR3: TGTGCCAGTAGCGGGAGTTATACTCGGGGGTTCTTC. It encodes CASSGSYTRGFF.

The genes are TRBV7-9 and TRBJ2-1; D may be TRBD2 (6 bases). Germline CDR1 is SEHNR and CDR2 is FQNEAQ (reference sequence). Trimming cost V 5 bases and J 6 bases, with 14 bases left between them. The CDR3 loop spans 14 amino acids. The CDR3, as DNA: TGTGCCAGCAGCCTAACGGGAGAGGGCAATGAGCAGTTCTTC. This codes for CASSLTGEGNEQFF.

The V gene is TRBV7-2, the J gene TRBJ1-1; 9 bases fit TRBD1. The CDR3 is 15 amino acids. J gave up 5 bases and V 7 bases, and 11 bases lay outside the gene matches. The V gene's germline CDR1 is SGHTA and CDR2 FQGNSA. The CDR3 region has the DNA TGTGCCAGCACGGCAGTACAGGGGGCGAGGACTGAAGCTTTCTTT. This translates into CASTAVQGARTEAFF.

This clone was found once. J is TRBJ2-2 and V is TRBV12-2; TRBD2 is the table's D call, not checked against the DNA. TRBV12-2 represents a pseudogene. This CDR3 contains 18 residues. The CDR3 region is CASRLVGLADVNTGELFF. As DNA, the CDR3 is TGTGCAAGTCGCTTAGTCGGGCTAGCGGACGTGAACACCGGGGAGCTGTTTTTT.

The J gene is TRBJ1-5, the V gene TRBV4-3; 7 bases align to TRBD1. Germline CDR1 is LGHNA and CDR2 is YSLEER. The CDR3 is 15 residues long. V lost 6 bases and J lost 2; bases outside the gene matches: 7. The chain's CDR3 is CASSPRQGGNQPQHF. CDR3 in DNA: TGCGCCAGCAGTCCCCGACAGGGAGGCAATCAGCCCCAGCATTTT.

The J gene is TRBJ2-3, the V gene TRBV27; tentatively, D is TRBD2 (6 bases). V gave up 5 bases and J gave up 1 base, with 16 bases separating them. CDR1 is MNHEY, CDR2 SMNVEV, per germline (reference sequence). This CDR3 comprises 16 residues. CDR3: CASSPGLVIRTDTQYF. The CDR3 coding sequence is TGTGCCAGCAGTCCGGGACTCGTTATACGCACAGATACGCAGTATTTT.

This chain connects TRBV9 to TRBJ2-7; TRBD2 matches 11 bases. The J segment lost 3 bases and the V segment lost 3 bases, leaving 8 bases of the junction unmatched. Per germline, CDR1 SGDLS and CDR2 YYNGEE. This CDR3 spans 16 amino acids. CDR3 protein: CASSGGLAGGFYEQYF. The CDR3, as DNA: TGTGCCAGCAGCGGGGGGCTAGCGGGGGGCTTCTACGAGCAGTACTTC.

The chain joins TRBV30 to TRBJ1-2; no clear D. Trimming shortened V by 0 bases and J by 4 bases, and 9 bases separated the two germline ends. CDR1 is GTSNPN, CDR2 SVGIG, per germline (reference sequence). The CDR3 covers 13 residues. The CDR3, as DNA: TGTGCCTGGAGTGTAAAGGGAGGCTATGGCTACACCTTC. It codes for CAWSVKGGYGYTF.

CDR3 residues: CASRTTGSGYTF. CDR3 bases: TGTGCCAGCAGAACCACAGGGAGTGGCTACACCTTC. The chain recombines TRBV6-5 with TRBJ1-2, with D possibly being TRBD1 (6 bases). V lost 6 bases and J 7 bases, leaving 12 bases between the germline ends. The CDR3 has 12 amino acids. CDR1 and CDR2 (germline): MNHEY, SVGAGI.